The next 7 T cell receptor beta chains were all read from a single sample in a study of T-cell reconstitution after alpha-beta-depleted transplantation in children. Preparation of the TCRbeta library was carried out with unique molecular identifiers. TCRdb itself ran the PCR reads through MiXCR, one entry per CDR3 protein. Of around 440,000 distinct CDR3 sequences in the sample, roughly 16% were seen once. The sample in question was PBMCs, mostly from graft donor cells, obtained 360 days after TCRalphabeta/CD19-depleted stem cell transplant. These receptors all stem from a boy in the first two years of life who had a stem cell transplant for Wiskott-Aldrich syndrome, so the T cells may come from the graft donor.

This chain joins TRBV7-8 and TRBJ2-5; TRBD2 might be the D (6 bases). The CDR3 consists of 14 residues. The germline CDR1 and CDR2 sequences are SGHVS and FQNEAQ. The V end was cut by 5 bases, the J end by 7 bases, with 17 bases between. The CDR3 DNA reads TGTGCCAGCAGCCGAACTAGCCGGGACGTGACCCAGTACTTC. It codes for CASSRTSRDVTQYF.

This clonotype was counted a few times. The chain has TRBV28 and TRBJ2-7; 12 nucleotides line up with TRBD2. This CDR3 is built from 17 residues. CDR1 and CDR2 (germline): MDHEN, SYDVKM. The V and J ends lost 2 bases and 2 bases, in that order; junction bases with no gene match: 7. This chain's CDR3 is CASSLSWTSGVPYEQYF. The DNA for the CDR3 is TGTGCCAGCAGTTTAAGCTGGACTAGCGGGGTTCCCTACGAGCAGTACTTC.

The chain carries TRBV24-1 and TRBJ2-1; the D call may be TRBD1 or TRBD2 (6 bases each). Germline V gene lookup returns CDR1 KGHDR and CDR2 SFDVKD. V lost 0 bases and J 4 bases, leaving 9 bases between the germline ends. The CDR3 runs 15 residues. CDR3: CATSDLGGPYNEQFF. In nucleotides, the CDR3 is TGTGCCACCAGTGATTTGGGGGGGCCTTACAATGAGCAGTTCTTC.

This chain links TRBV5-5 with TRBJ2-7; D uncertain. V lost 0 bases, J lost 4 bases, and 14 bases lay in between. This CDR3 region has 15 residues. Germline values: CDR1 SGHKS, CDR2 YYEKEE (reference sequence). The CDR3 here is CASSLVVGLEYEQYF. The CDR3 region has the DNA TGTGCCAGCAGCTTGGTGGTGGGATTAGAGTACGAGCAGTACTTC. The full variable domain, in which reference TRBV5-5 and TRBJ2-7 provide the parts outside the CDR3, is DAGVTQSPTHLIKTRGQQVTLRCSPISGHKSVSWYQQVLGQGPQFIFQYYEKEERGRGNFPDRFSARQFPNYSSELNVNALLLGDSALYLCASSLVVGLEYEQYFGPGTRLTVT.

There are a few counts of this clonotype. The genes are TRBV11-3 and TRBJ2-3, with D perhaps TRBD1 or TRBD2 (5 bases each). The germline gives CDR1 SGHNT, CDR2 YENEEA. The CDR3 length is 11 residues. V lost 8 bases, J lost 9 bases, and 12 bases lay in between. The CDR3 loop is CASEGTSTQYF. In DNA, the CDR3 is TGTGCCAGCGAGGGGACGAGCACGCAGTATTTT.

V usage is TRBV7-2 and J usage is TRBJ2-1; D gene unclear. The germline V gene has CDR1 SGHTA and CDR2 FQGNSA. Trimming left V 4 bases short and J 6 bases short, with 7 bases between. The CDR3 has 12 residues. CDR3 DNA sequence: TGTGCCAGCAGCTCCCTGACCAATGAGCAGTTCTTC. As protein: CASSSLTNEQFF.

The chain couples TRBV7-9 to TRBJ2-1; 8 nucleotides agree with TRBD2. The CDR3 is 17 residues long. The V segment lost 2 bases and the J segment 0 bases; nucleotides outside the gene matches: 6. Germline assignment: CDR1 SEHNR and CDR2 FQNEAQ (reference sequence). The CDR3 here is CASSLYRGGSSYNEQFF. In DNA, the CDR3 is TGTGCCAGCAGCTTATACCGGGGGGGGAGCTCCTACAATGAGCAGTTCTTC.